These 20 T cell receptor beta chains were all obtained from the same sample, sequenced in a study of regulatory T cells in long-lasting Graves disease. As for time point: newly diagnosed GD, antithyroid drugs for less than 3 months. Making the TCR library involved RNA that had been extracted from PBMCs. Arm-PCR of CDR3 regions and iRepertoire HTBI primers were the basis on which TCR beta libraries were built. TCRdb used MiXCR to reprocess the multiplex PCR reads, holding one entry per CDR3 protein. The sample has roughly 420,000 distinct CDR3 sequences, approximately 16% seen once; the top ten hold 20% to 25%. A further study also used this sample, focusing on T cells in Graves' hyperthyroidism and ophthalmopathy.

The material was peripheral blood mononuclear cells (PBMCs), obtained at new diagnosis, from a patient treated with antithyroid drugs. The source of these receptors is a woman aged 18-29 years with Graves disease.

This clonotype has more than one count but fewer than ten. This chain joins TRBV7-3 and TRBJ2-1; D may be TRBD2 (6 bases). The better agreement between TRBJ2-5 and the DNA end casts doubt on the J call. CDR3 size: 14 residues. In germline, CDR1 is SGHTA, CDR2 FQGTGA. CDR3 DNA: TGTGCCAGCAGCTTACACCATGACGGGGGGACCCAGTACTTC. It is translated as CASSLHHDGGTQYF.

The chain employs TRBV29-1 and TRBJ2-7; D may be TRBD1 (5 bases). The CDR3 covers 13 residues. V shed 4 bases and J shed 4 bases, with 14 bases lying between them. Germline V gives CDR1 SQVTM, CDR2 ANQGSEA. CDR3 loop: CSVGRGSVYEQYF. In nucleotides, the CDR3 is TGCAGCGTTGGTAGGGGTTCTGTGTACGAGCAGTACTTC.

Many counts were recorded for this clonotype. This sequence joins TRBV27 and TRBJ1-5; D remains unclear. This CDR3 comprises 15 residues. The V gene's germline CDR1 is MNHEY and CDR2 SMNVEV (reference sequence). V lost 6 bases to trimming and J lost 0 bases, with 12 bases between them. The CDR3 region is CASSDMGSSNQPQHF. The CDR3 DNA is TGTGCCAGCAGCGATATGGGCAGTAGCAATCAGCCCCAGCATTTT.

This clonotype was detected ten times or more. The genes are TRBV6-2 or TRBV6-3 and TRBJ2-1; unclear D gene. CDR1 is MNHEY, CDR2 SVGEGT, per germline. CDR3 length: 11 residues. Deletions cut 7 bases from V and 4 bases from J, with 5 bases between. CDR3 sequence: CASTYYNEQFF. In nucleotides, the CDR3 is TGTGCCAGCACTTATTACAATGAGCAGTTCTTC.

The CDR3 sequence is CASSYSRRPWETQYF. For the CDR3, the DNA is TGTGCCAGCAGTTACTCGAGGCGCCCTTGGGAGACCCAGTACTTC. The rearrangement joins TRBV6-2 or TRBV6-3 to TRBJ2-5; the D is unclear. The ends were cut back, 0 bases at V and 5 bases at J, with 13 bases in the middle. CDR3 length equals 15 residues. The V gene's germline CDR1 is MNHEY and CDR2 SVGEGT.

On this clonotype itself: A much larger clone differs from this one at a single base, so this may be a read error. This chain links TRBV28 with TRBJ1-1; D may be TRBD1 (5 bases). This CDR3 contains 16 residues. V was trimmed by 1 base and J by 3 bases, leaving 15 bases between them. The germline CDR1 and CDR2 sequences are MDHEN and SYDVKM. This CDR3 is CASSLLRGALDTEAFF. CDR3 nucleotides: TGTGCCAGCAGTTTATTGAGGGGTGCCCTGGACACTGAAGCTTTCTTT.

This clonotype was seen at least ten times. The V gene is TRBV20-1, the J gene TRBJ2-1; 8 bases align to TRBD1. Germline assignment: CDR1 DFQATT and CDR2 SNEGSKA (reference sequence). Unmatched junction bases numbered 11, after V lost 1 base and J lost 6 bases. This CDR3 contains 16 residues. The CDR3 DNA reads as TGCAGTGCTAGAGGGAGAACAGGGGGTTTCGGCAATGAGCAGTTCTTC. It encodes CSARGRTGGFGNEQFF.

The genes are TRBV6-2 or TRBV6-3 and TRBJ2-5, with TRBD2 identical over 7 bases. Unmatched junction bases numbered 12, after V lost 6 bases and J lost 5 bases. The CDR3 has 15 amino acids. The germline V gene encodes CDR1 MNHEY and CDR2 SVGEGT. In DNA form, the CDR3 reads TGTGCCAGCAGGAGAACCGGGAGAGCGGGGGAGACCCAGTACTTC. It encodes CASRRTGRAGETQYF.

This clonotype was observed a handful of times. This chain connects TRBV7-9 to TRBJ2-7, with D maybe TRBD1 (5 bases). V was cut by 3 bases and J by 7 bases, with 16 bases left in between. The germline CDR1 and CDR2 sequences are SEHNR and FQNEAQ (reference sequence). The CDR3 length is 14 residues. The CDR3 DNA reads as TGTGCCAGCAGCTTCCCCGACAAGAAGGGGGAGCAGTACTTC. Protein product: CASSFPDKKGEQYF.

Ten or more counts support this clonotype. V is TRBV28 and J is TRBJ1-1; D gene unclear. This CDR3 is 16 amino acids long. The V end was cut by 5 bases, the J end by 1 base, with 17 bases between. CDR1 and CDR2 from the germline V gene are MDHEN and SYDVKM. In DNA form, the CDR3 reads TGTGCCAGCAGTCCCAGTCGAGGACTGAAGAACACTGAAGCTTTCTTT. As protein: CASSPSRGLKNTEAFF.

This clonotype was counted ten times or more. The rearrangement links TRBV28 to TRBJ2-1; TRBD2 matches 8 bases. The V gene end was trimmed by 6 bases and the J gene end by 0 bases; junction bases not matched to a gene: 4. CDR3 length equals 15 residues. CDR1 and CDR2 (germline): MDHEN, SYDVKM. The CDR3 coding sequence is TGTGCCAGCAGGCTAGCGGGTGACTCCTACAATGAGCAGTTCTTC. This sequence encodes CASRLAGDSYNEQFF. The variable domain in full, with the rest retrieved from reference TRBV28 and TRBJ2-1, is DVKVTQSSRYLVKRTGEKVFLECVQDMDHENMFWYRQDPGLGLRLIYFSYDVKMKEKGDIPEGYSVSREKKERFSLILESASTNQTSMYLCASRLAGDSYNEQFFGPGTRLTVL.

The chain links TRBV7-3 to TRBJ2-1; maybe TRBD2 (6 bases). This CDR3 contains 14 residues. The germline V and J ends were trimmed by 5 bases and 7 bases, with 15 bases remaining between them. CDR1 and CDR2 (germline): SGHTA, FQGTGA. This CDR3 reads CASSNGGALNEQFF. DNA for the CDR3: TGTGCCAGCAGCAACGGCGGGGCCCTTAATGAGCAGTTCTTC.

The J gene is TRBJ2-1, the V gene TRBV19, with a weak D call TRBD2 (8 bases). V was cut by 5 bases and J by 4 bases, with 27 bases left in between. CDR1 and CDR2 (germline): LNHDA, SQIVND (reference sequence). This CDR3 comprises 19 residues. The DNA of the CDR3 is TGTGCCAGTAGTGCCGCGGGACAGTTGCAGCGGGAGAGATACAATGAGCAGTTCTTC. Its translation is CASSAAGQLQRERYNEQFF.

This clonotype was counted many times. The rearrangement uses TRBV5-1 and TRBJ2-7, with TRBD2 identical over 8 bases. The CDR3 consists of 16 residues. V shed 4 bases, J shed 0 bases, and the junction held 9 bases outside the gene matches. Germline-derived CDR1 and CDR2 are SGHRS and YFSETQ. The CDR3 loop is CASSRRGGESSYEQYF. The CDR3 DNA sequence: TGCGCCAGCAGCAGACGGGGGGGAGAGAGCTCCTACGAGCAGTACTTC.

This clonotype was found many times. This rearrangement joins TRBV7-6 to TRBJ1-1; D is undetermined. V gave up 4 bases and J gave up 4 bases, with 10 bases separating them. This CDR3 has 13 amino acids. In germline, CDR1 is SGHVS, CDR2 FNYEAQ. The CDR3 sequence is CASSSDVGTEAFF. CDR3 DNA sequence: TGTGCCAGCAGCTCGGACGTAGGCACTGAAGCTTTCTTT.

The rearrangement uses TRBV5-1 and TRBJ2-7; 11 nucleotides align to TRBD1. CDR1 is SGHRS and CDR2 is YFSETQ in the germline V gene. CDR3 length: 15 residues. Germline trimming cut 4 bases from V and 4 bases from J; bases unmatched to any gene: 7. CDR3 protein: CASSEGQGGNYEQYF. The CDR3 DNA sequence: TGCGCCAGCAGCGAGGGACAGGGGGGAAATTACGAGCAGTACTTC.

This clonotype was seen many times. The genes are TRBV20-1 and TRBJ2-3; 13 bases line up with TRBD2. The germline V gene has CDR1 DFQATT and CDR2 SNEGSKA (reference sequence). The CDR3 runs to 14 residues. J was trimmed by 4 bases and V by 6 bases; bases with no gene match: 4. The CDR3 protein is CSALTSGRSDTQYF. DNA for the CDR3: TGCAGTGCCCTGACTAGCGGGAGGTCAGATACGCAGTATTTT.

This clonotype was counted between two and nine times. The chain couples TRBV20-1 to TRBJ2-6; TRBD1 matches at 12 bases. Germline V gives CDR1 DFQATT, CDR2 SNEGSKA (reference sequence). This CDR3 has 15 amino acids. The CDR3 sequence is CGTGQGASGANVLTF. The DNA of the CDR3 is TGCGGAACGGGACAGGGGGCTTCTGGGGCCAACGTCCTGACTTTC.

Many counts were recorded for this clonotype. The chain joins TRBV20-1 to TRBJ2-1, with 12 bases lining up with TRBD2. The CDR3 length is 15 residues. CDR1 and CDR2 from the germline V gene are DFQATT and SNEGSKA (reference sequence). V lost 1 base, J lost 6 bases, and 4 bases stayed unmatched. DNA of the CDR3: TGCAGTGCTAGAGCCTCTAGCGGGAGGGCCAATGAGCAGTTCTTC. This sequence encodes CSARASSGRANEQFF.

This clonotype was counted many times. The chain employs TRBV7-8 and TRBJ2-7; D call uncertain. V dropped 2 bases and J dropped 3 bases, with 11 bases sitting between them. The CDR3 loop spans 14 amino acids. In germline, CDR1 is SGHVS, CDR2 FQNEAQ. This chain's CDR3 is CASSLTAAIYEQYF. Written as DNA, the CDR3 is TGTGCCAGCAGCTTAACCGCAGCGATCTACGAGCAGTACTTC.